This TCR beta chain comes out of a study of spatial heterogeneity in lung cancer. The wider study: The average count in raw reads for each unique TCR and UMI combination exceeded eight appearances.

This clonotype was detected many times. The antigen is undetermined. Study-level findings and limits: At resection, ubiquitous expanded tumor TCRs appeared in blood more than at follow-up.

Each TCR cDNA molecule bore a unique molecular identifier. TCRdb re-called the 5' RACE reads through MiXCR, storing one row per CDR3 protein. This sample has under 15,000 distinct CDR3 sequences, with approximately 3.8% found just once. In germline, CDR1 is LGHDT, CDR2 YNNKEL (reference sequence). V was cut by 1 base and J by 2 bases, with 9 bases left in between. CDR3 length: 15 amino acids. Time point specified: sample taken at primary tumor resection. The sequenced material consisted of unsorted whole RNA from tumor, nontumor lung or frozen PBMC. The V and J genes are TRBV3-1 and TRBJ2-4, with D possibly TRBD2 on 6 matching bases. The clonotype was recovered from a male donor with early-stage non-small cell lung cancer. Sequencing was performed on PBMCs, taken at surgery. The CDR3 DNA follows: TGTGCCAGCAGCCAAGGGGAGGCCACCAAAAACATTCAGTACTTC. Translation: CASSQGEATKNIQYF.